This T cell receptor (beta chain) was recovered during a study of blood T cells in healthy people across ages. The CDR3 consists of 13 residues. Combining a sample-barcoded 5' primer with a J-beta primer mix, a second PCR ran for roughly 7 to 11 cycles. TCRdb recomputed calls from the 5' RACE reads with MiXCR, one row per CDR3 protein. The data show roughly 800,000 distinct CDR3 sequences, just under 25% seen once. The same data also went into a second study, on T cells of mothers and their children.

The sample taken for sequencing was blood. The rearrangement links TRBV21-1 to TRBJ2-7; the table calls TRBD1, which could not be checked here. TRBV21-1 is assigned pseudogene status. The source of this sequence is a boy aged 5-17 years in good health. CDR3 sequence reads: CASTPGEDYEQYF. As DNA, the CDR3 is TGTGCCAGCACTCCCGGGGAAGACTACGAGCAGTACTTC.